This T cell receptor (beta chain) derives from a study of CD8 T cells in Susac syndrome. TCR beta sequences were obtained from blood CD8+ and CD4+ T cells. The multiple sclerosis controls were treatment-naive patients, and their relapsing-remitting disease was stable or active. The TEMRA cells underwent FACS enrichment, while the CD8+ and CD4+ T cells underwent negative isolation. When the RNA was reverse transcribed, random hexamers were used with an input of about 0.5 to 1 ug. An immunoSEQ multiplex PCR amplified TCR beta CDR3 over 54 Vbeta and 13 Jbeta. TCRdb used MiXCR to reprocess the immunoSEQ multiplex PCR reads, holding one entry per CDR3 protein. This sample has fewer than 350,000 distinct CDR3 sequences; 85% occur once, and the top ten carry around 0.2%. CDR1 is LGHNA and CDR2 is YNFKEQ in the germline V gene. Trimming took off 1 base at V and 4 bases at J, with 5 bases between the two ends. This CDR3 has 13 amino acids.

J is TRBJ1-5 and V is TRBV4-2; no clear D. Sequenced input: CD8+ T cells from PBMCs. The receptor was derived from a human donor with multiple sclerosis. The DNA for the CDR3 is TGTGCCAGCAGCCAAGGGCAGAATCAGCCCCAGCATTTT. Translated, it gives CASSQGQNQPQHF.